One and the same sample provided the 18 T cell receptor beta chains below, sequenced in a study of CD8+ T cells in alopecia areata. Sorting used CD4, CD8alpha, NKG2D, NKG2ACE and other markers on pooled cutaneous lymph node cells. Extraction and reverse transcription of RNA yielded cDNA as the sequencing template. Generated by immunoSEQ multiplex PCR, the TCRdb table keeps only in-frame clones and is missing some. This repertoire holds about 270,000 clones, and none appear only once. The sample consisted of CD4+ T cells sorted from a lymph node. The receptors come from a C3H/HeJ mouse with alopecia areata. MHC haplotype: H2-k.

This clone was observed a handful of times. Gene names and germline match the mouse. The sample contains more than one DNA sequence encoding this CDR3. The covered CDR3 bases are TGTGCCAGCAGTGAACAGGGTGGGTCC. This encodes CASSEQGGS. The full CDR3 reads CASSEQGGSDYTF. The V call is TRBV13-1, the J call TRBJ1-2; tentatively, D is TRBD1 (6 bases). The CDR3 extends 4 residues past the end of the read, so its final part is completed from the germline J gene. Germline CDR1 and CDR2: NSHNY and SYGAGN. The CDR3 has 13 residues.

On this clone: Gene names refer to mouse genes. Read sequence stops 4 residues before the CDR3 end, and the germline J gene provides the missing end. The chain links TRBV13-1 to TRBJ1-2, with 8 bases identical to TRBD1. Trimming cost V 5 bases and J 2 bases; bases outside gene matches: 5. CDR1 is NSHNY, CDR2 SYGAGN, per germline. The CDR3 is 14 residues long. The CDR3 is CASRTAGGNSDYTF. Incomplete CDR3 DNA: TGTGCCAGCAGGACCGCAGGGGGCAACTCC.

This clone was recorded a few times. Germline and genes here are mouse. The sequence runs out 4 residues before the end of the CDR3; the remainder is reconstructed from the germline J gene. This rearrangement joins TRBV19 to TRBJ2-5; 8 bases are a match to TRBD2. The CDR3 totals 14 residues. J gave up 2 bases and V 5 bases, and 4 bases lay outside the gene matches. From germline, CDR1 is FNHDT and CDR2 SITEND (reference sequence). This CDR3 is CASRITGGQDTQYF. The covered CDR3 bases are TGTGCCAGCAGGATCACTGGGGGCCAAGAC.

With respect to this clone: All gene names here are mouse names. Read coverage stops 4 residues before the CDR3 terminus; the germline J gene supplies the remainder. The chain combines TRBV2 with TRBJ2-3; 9 bases fit TRBD1. Per the germline V gene, CDR1 is LGHNA and CDR2 is YSYQKL. V trimming: 0 bases; J trimming: 1 base; junction bases outside the gene matches: 2. CDR3 length: 16 amino acids. Incomplete CDR3 DNA: TGTGCCAGCAGCCAAGACCACAGGGGGCGTGCAGAA. It encodes CASSQDHRGRAE. The complete CDR3 protein is CASSQDHRGRAETLYF.

This clone was observed a handful of times. Germline and genes: mouse. The DNA ends 4 residues before the CDR3 does, and the rest of the CDR3 is filled in from the germline J gene. The chain is built from TRBV31 and TRBJ1-1, with D hard to call. Germline V gene sequence: CDR1 GKSSPN, CDR2 SITVG. The V and J ends lost 1 base and 4 bases respectively, with 7 bases between them. This CDR3 is built from 12 residues. This chain's CDR3 is CAWSPPPTEVFF. The part of the CDR3 DNA that was read is TGTGCCTGGAGTCCTCCTCCCACA.

Only a few counts were recorded for this clone. Genes here carry mouse names. The CDR3 end is not reached by the read, which stops 4 residues before it; the germline J gene fills it in. This specimen includes other DNA sequences encoding the same CDR3. This chain links TRBV19 with TRBJ2-7, with 8 bases fitting TRBD1. The junction had 3 bases not matched to a gene; V was cut back by 4 bases and J by 3 bases. The CDR3 length is 13 residues. Germline CDR1 reads FNHDT; CDR2 reads SITEND (reference sequence). The sequenced part of the CDR3 DNA is TGTGCCAGCAGTCCTGGGACAGGCTAT. This encodes CASSPGTGY. The complete CDR3 sequence is CASSPGTGYEQYF.

A word on this clone: The gene names here belong to mouse. The DNA ends 3 residues before the CDR3 does, and the rest of the CDR3 is filled in from the germline J gene. The chain has TRBV1 and TRBJ1-6, with D possibly TRBD1 on 6 matching bases. TRBJ1-6 is annotated as an ORF whose role is uncertain. The CDR3 contains 14 residues. CDR1 NSQYPW and CDR2 LRSPGD come from the germline V gene (reference sequence). V lost 0 bases and J lost 10, with 10 bases in between. Incomplete CDR3 DNA: TGCACCTGCAGTGCAGATAGGGGGAGGTCGCCC. It specifies CTCSADRGRSP. Given in full, the CDR3 is CTCSADRGRSPLYF.

This clone was counted only a few times. These gene names are mouse names. The read terminates 4 residues before the CDR3 end, so the remaining end is supplied by the germline J gene. This chain links TRBV13-3 with TRBJ2-5, with D possibly matching TRBD1 (6 bases). The V end lost 2 bases, the J end lost 1 base, and 11 bases lay between the germline ends. Germline lookup yields CDR1 NNHDY and CDR2 SYVADS. This CDR3 is 15 amino acids long. The CDR3 reads CASSDGGGDQDTQYF. The part of the CDR3 DNA that was read is TGTGCCAGCAGTGACGGAGGGGGTGACCAAGAC.

Comment on this clone: Gene names are mouse gene names. The part of the CDR3 DNA that was read is TGTGCCAGCTCTGACTGGGGGCCAAACACCGGG. Translated, it gives CASSDWGPNTG. The entire CDR3 reads CASSDWGPNTGQLYF. The chain is built from TRBV13-3 and TRBJ2-2; 9 bases line up with TRBD2. Sequencing ends 4 residues short of the CDR3 end; the germline J gene provides the rest. Germline assignment: CDR1 NNHDY and CDR2 SYVADS. The CDR3 consists of 15 residues. V lost 7 bases and J lost 0; bases outside the gene matches: 4. Looking up the rest from reference TRBV13-3 and TRBJ2-2 gives the full variable domain: EAAVTQSPRSKVAVTGGKVTLSCHQTNNHDYMYWYRQDTGHGLRLIHYSYVADSTEKGDIPDGYKASRPSQENFSLILELASLSQTAVYFCASSDWGPNTGQLYFGEGSKLTVL.

The sample holds many counts of this clone. Gene names denote mouse genes. The read is 4 residues too short to cover the CDR3 end, so that end is filled in from the germline J gene. Other nucleotide sequences in the sample specify the same CDR3. This chain joins TRBV1 and TRBJ2-3; TRBD1 matches 8 bases. The CDR3 has 15 residues. Germline CDR1 NSQYPW, CDR2 LRSPGD (reference sequence). Trimming cost V 4 bases and J 0 bases; bases outside gene matches: 3. Here the CDR3 reads CTCSGTGTSAETLYF. CDR3 DNA (partial): TGCACCTGCAGTGGGACAGGGACTAGTGCAGAA.

This clone was counted ten times or more. Gene names are the mouse ones. The CDR3 goes on 4 residues after the read ends, and that part is filled in from the germline J gene. The chain is built from TRBV17 and TRBJ2-3; 8 bases agree with TRBD2. The junction had 5 bases not matched to a gene; V was cut back by 3 bases and J by 0 bases. Germline V gene sequence: CDR1 MNHDT, CDR2 YYDKIL. This CDR3 has 16 amino acids. This CDR3 reads CASSRLGGASAETLYF. The sequenced part of the CDR3 DNA is TGTGCTAGCAGTAGGTTGGGGGGGGCTAGTGCAGAA.

This clone has more than one count but fewer than ten. Gene and germline names: mouse. The read terminates 4 residues ahead of where the CDR3 ends, so the germline J gene completes it. V gene TRBV13-2 combines with J gene TRBJ2-2; 12 bases line up with TRBD1. The length of the CDR3 is 16 residues. CDR1 NNHNN and CDR2 SYGAGS come from the germline V gene (reference sequence). Trimming removed 2 bases from V and 6 bases from J; junction bases left unmatched: 5. The CDR3 sequence: CASGERDRGRPGQLYF. CDR3 DNA (partial): TGTGCCAGCGGTGAACGGGACAGGGGGCGCCCCGGG.

The table lists this clone with a few counts. The gene names here belong to mouse. The read finishes 4 residues shy of the CDR3 end, and the germline J gene is used to complete it. The chain uses TRBV19 and TRBJ1-1, with D tentatively TRBD1 (6 bases). The germline CDR1 and CDR2 sequences are FNHDT and SITEND (reference sequence). Between the trimmed V and J ends, which lost 4 bases and 1 base, there was a span of 8 bases. This CDR3 comprises 13 residues. CDR3 DNA (partial): TGTGCCAGCAGTCAGACAGGGAACACA. This gives the protein CASSQTGNT. The entire CDR3 reads CASSQTGNTEVFF.

This clone came up a few times. Genes here carry mouse names. Sequencing ends 4 residues short of the CDR3 end; the germline J gene provides the rest. The chain combines TRBV17 with TRBJ2-7; 10 bases line up with TRBD1. Germline CDR1 reads MNHDT; CDR2 reads YYDKIL. The CDR3 contains 15 residues. CDR3 DNA, as far as it was read: TGTGCTAGCAGTAGAGTCGGGGGACAGGGGTAT. Translated: CASSRVGGQGY. The whole CDR3 sequence is CASSRVGGQGYEQYF.

In this sample, this clone turned up a few times. These gene names are mouse names. The read falls 4 residues short of the CDR3 end, and the missing part is taken from the germline J gene. The same CDR3 also results from other DNA sequences found in this sample. The chain uses TRBV1 and TRBJ2-5, with TRBD2 identical over 11 bases. Germline trimming cut 3 bases from V and 2 bases from J; bases unmatched to any gene: 4. Germline V gives CDR1 NSQYPW, CDR2 LRSPGD (reference sequence). CDR3 length: 16 residues. CDR3: CTCSAPGLGVQDTQYF. The sequenced part of the CDR3 DNA is TGCACCTGCAGTGCTCCGGGACTGGGGGTCCAAGAC. The variable domain in full, with the rest retrieved from reference TRBV1 and TRBJ2-5, is VTLLEQNPRWRLVPRGQAVNLRCILKNSQYPWMSWYQQDLQKQLQWLFTLRSPGDKEVKSLPGADYLATRVTDTELRLQVANMSQGRTLYCTCSAPGLGVQDTQYFGPGTRLLVL.

This clone appeared a few times. The gene names given are mouse names. The CDR3 is cut off 4 residues early in the read; its end comes from the germline J gene. The sample holds other DNA sequences that translate to the same CDR3. The rearrangement uses TRBV31 and TRBJ2-2; no reliable D call. V was trimmed by 0 bases and J by 2 bases, leaving 4 bases between them. The CDR3 contains 13 residues. Germline V lookup: CDR1 GKSSPN, CDR2 SITVG. Incomplete CDR3 DNA: TGTGCCTGGAGTCTGGGGAACACCGGG. Its protein is CAWSLGNTG. The full CDR3 protein reads CAWSLGNTGQLYF.

Many counts were recorded for this clone. Gene and germline names: mouse. The CDR3 end is not reached by the read, which stops 4 residues before it; the germline J gene fills it in. The identical CDR3 is also encoded by other nucleotide sequences in the sample. This chain connects TRBV13-1 to TRBJ1-2; maybe TRBD1 (6 bases). Germline V CDR1 and CDR2: NSHNY, SYGAGN. Trimming took 0 bases from V and 0 from J, leaving 9 bases between them. The CDR3 loop spans 15 amino acids. The chain's CDR3 is CASSDAGTTNSDYTF. CDR3 DNA, as far as it was read: TGTGCCAGCAGTGATGCCGGGACAACAAACTCC.

Comment on this clone: Gene names denote mouse genes. The read terminates 4 residues ahead of where the CDR3 ends, so the germline J gene completes it. The rearrangement joins TRBV1 to TRBJ2-5, with TRBD1 matching over 7 bases. This CDR3 has 13 residues. CDR1 NSQYPW and CDR2 LRSPGD come from the germline V gene (reference sequence). The part of the CDR3 DNA that was read is TGCACCTGCAGTGGGGGACAGACCGAC. It translates to CTCSGGQTD. The full CDR3 is CTCSGGQTDTQYF.